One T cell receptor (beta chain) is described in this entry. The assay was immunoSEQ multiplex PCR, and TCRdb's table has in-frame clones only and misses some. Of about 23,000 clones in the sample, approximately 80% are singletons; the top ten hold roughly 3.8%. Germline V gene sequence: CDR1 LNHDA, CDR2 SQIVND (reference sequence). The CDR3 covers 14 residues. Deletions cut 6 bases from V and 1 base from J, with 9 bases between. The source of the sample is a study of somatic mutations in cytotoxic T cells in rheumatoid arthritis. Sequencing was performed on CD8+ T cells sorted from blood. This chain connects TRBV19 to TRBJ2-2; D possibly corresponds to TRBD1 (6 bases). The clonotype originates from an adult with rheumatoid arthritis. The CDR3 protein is CASSLTGNTGELFF. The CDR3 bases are TGTGCCAGTAGCTTGACAGGGAACACCGGGGAGCTGTTTTTT.